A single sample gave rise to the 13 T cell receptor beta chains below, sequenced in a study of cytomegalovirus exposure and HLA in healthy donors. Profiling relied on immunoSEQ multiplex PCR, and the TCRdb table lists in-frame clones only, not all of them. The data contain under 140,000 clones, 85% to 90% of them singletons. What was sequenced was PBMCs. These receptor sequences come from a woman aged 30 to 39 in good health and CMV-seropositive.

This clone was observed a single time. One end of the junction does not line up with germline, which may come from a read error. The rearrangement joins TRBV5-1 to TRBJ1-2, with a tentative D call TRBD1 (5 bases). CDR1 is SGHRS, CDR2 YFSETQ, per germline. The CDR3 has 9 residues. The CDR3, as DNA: TGCGCCAGCAGCTTGCTCGACAGCTTC. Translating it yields CASSLLDSF.

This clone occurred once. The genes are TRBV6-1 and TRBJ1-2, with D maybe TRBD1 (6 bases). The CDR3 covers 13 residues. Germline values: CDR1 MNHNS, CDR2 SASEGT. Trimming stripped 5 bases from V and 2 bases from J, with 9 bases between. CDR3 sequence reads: CASSQDRNYGYTF. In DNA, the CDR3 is TGTGCCAGCAGTCAAGACAGGAACTATGGCTACACCTTC.

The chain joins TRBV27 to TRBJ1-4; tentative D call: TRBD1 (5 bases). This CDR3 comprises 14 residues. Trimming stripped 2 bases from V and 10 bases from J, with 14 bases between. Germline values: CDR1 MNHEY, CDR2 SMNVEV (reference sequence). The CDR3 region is CASSLGRGGAKLFF. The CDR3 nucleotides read TGTGCCAGCAGTTTAGGGAGGGGTGGGGCAAAACTGTTTTTT.

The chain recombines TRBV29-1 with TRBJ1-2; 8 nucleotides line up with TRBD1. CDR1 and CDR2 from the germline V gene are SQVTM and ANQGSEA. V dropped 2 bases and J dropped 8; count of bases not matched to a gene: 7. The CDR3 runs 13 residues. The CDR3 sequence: CSVEWQGARGYTF. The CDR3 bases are TGCAGCGTTGAATGGCAGGGGGCAAGGGGCTACACCTTC.

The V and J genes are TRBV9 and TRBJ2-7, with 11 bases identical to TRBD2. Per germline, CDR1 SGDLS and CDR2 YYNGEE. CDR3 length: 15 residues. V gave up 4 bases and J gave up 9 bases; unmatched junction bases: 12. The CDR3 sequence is CASSPTSGSNSVQYF. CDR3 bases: TGTGCCAGCAGCCCTACTAGCGGGAGCAATTCAGTGCAGTACTTC.

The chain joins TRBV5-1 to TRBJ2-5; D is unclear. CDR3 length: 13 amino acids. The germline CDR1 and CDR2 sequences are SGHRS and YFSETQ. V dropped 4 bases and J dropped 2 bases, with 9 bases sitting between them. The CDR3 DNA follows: TGCGCCAGCAGCGCCGGAGCTCAAGAGACCCAGTACTTC. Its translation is CASSAGAQETQYF.

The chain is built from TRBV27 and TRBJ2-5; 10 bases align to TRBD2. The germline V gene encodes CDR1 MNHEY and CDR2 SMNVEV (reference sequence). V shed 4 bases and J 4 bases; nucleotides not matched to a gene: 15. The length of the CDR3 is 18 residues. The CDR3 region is CASSSSSALLAGSETQYF. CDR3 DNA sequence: TGTGCCAGCAGTTCCTCATCCGCACTACTAGCGGGATCAGAGACCCAGTACTTC.

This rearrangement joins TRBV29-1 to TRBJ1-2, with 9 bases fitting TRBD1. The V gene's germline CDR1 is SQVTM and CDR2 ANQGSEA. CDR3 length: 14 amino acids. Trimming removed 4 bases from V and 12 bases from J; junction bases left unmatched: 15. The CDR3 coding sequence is TGCAGCGTTGGCGGGACAGGGAGTGGAGTGCGAGACACCTTC. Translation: CSVGGTGSGVRDTF.

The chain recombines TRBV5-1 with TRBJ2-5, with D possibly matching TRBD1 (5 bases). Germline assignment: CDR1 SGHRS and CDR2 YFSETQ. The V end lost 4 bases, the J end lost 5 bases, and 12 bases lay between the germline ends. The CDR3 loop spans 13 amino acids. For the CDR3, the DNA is TGCGCCAGCAGCCTCGACAGCTCTGAGACCCAGTACTTC. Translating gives CASSLDSSETQYF.

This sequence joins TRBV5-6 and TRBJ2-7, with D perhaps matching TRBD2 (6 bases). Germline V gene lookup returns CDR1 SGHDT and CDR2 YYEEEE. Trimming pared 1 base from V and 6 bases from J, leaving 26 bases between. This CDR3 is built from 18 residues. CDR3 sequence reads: CASSLMGRTSSSRLEQYF. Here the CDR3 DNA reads TGTGCCAGCAGCTTGATGGGGAGGACTTCATCAAGTCGCCTCGAGCAGTACTTC.

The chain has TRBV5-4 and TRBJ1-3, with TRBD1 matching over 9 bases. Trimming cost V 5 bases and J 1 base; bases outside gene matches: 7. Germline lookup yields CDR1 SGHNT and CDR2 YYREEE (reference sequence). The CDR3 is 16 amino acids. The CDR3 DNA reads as TGTGCCAGCAGTGCGAGACAGGGGGGATCTGGAAACACCATATATTTT. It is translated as CASSARQGGSGNTIYF. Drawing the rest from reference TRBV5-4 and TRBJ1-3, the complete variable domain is ETGVTQSPTHLIKTRGQQVTLRCSSQSGHNTVSWYQQALGQGPQFIFQYYREEENGRGNFPPRFSGLQFPNYSSELNVNALELDDSALYLCASSARQGGSGNTIYFGEGSWLTVV.

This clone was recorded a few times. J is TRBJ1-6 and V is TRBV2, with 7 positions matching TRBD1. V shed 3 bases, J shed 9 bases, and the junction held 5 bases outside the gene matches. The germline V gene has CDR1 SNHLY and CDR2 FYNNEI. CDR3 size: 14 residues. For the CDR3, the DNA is TGTGCCAGCAGTGATGAGGGGGCGGGTTCACCCCTCCACTTT. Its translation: CASSDEGAGSPLHF.

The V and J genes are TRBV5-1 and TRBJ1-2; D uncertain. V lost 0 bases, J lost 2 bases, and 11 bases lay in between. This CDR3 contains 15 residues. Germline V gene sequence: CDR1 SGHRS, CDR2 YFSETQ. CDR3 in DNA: TGCGCCAGCAGCTTGGGAGGGAGATTGAACTATGGCTACACCTTC. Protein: CASSLGGRLNYGYTF.